Listed here are 3 T cell receptor beta chains from one sample, sequenced in a study of graft-versus-host responses after intestinal transplantation. Measured with immunoSEQ multiplex PCR; TCRdb has only the in-frame clones, and not every one. The sample consists of tens of thousands of clones, about 90% of them appearing once. Sequenced material: PBMCs, taken 650 to 670 days after intestinal transplant. These receptors were taken from a human patient who received an intestinal transplant, so some T cells may come from the graft donor.

This sequence joins TRBV10-2 and TRBJ2-5; no firm D call. The DNA end lines up better with TRBJ2-7; the J call may be wrong. The CDR3 is made up of 12 amino acids. Germline CDR1 is WSHSY and CDR2 is SAAADI. The CDR3 sequence is CASVSPPYEQYF. As DNA, the CDR3 is TGCGCCAGTGTTAGCCCTCCTTACGAGCAGTACTTC.

The J gene is TRBJ1-2, the V gene TRBV15; maybe TRBD1 (5 bases). The V gene's germline CDR1 is LNHNV and CDR2 YYDKDF (reference sequence). The CDR3 has 14 amino acids. V shed 4 bases and J shed 10 bases, with 19 bases lying between them. The CDR3 nucleotides read TGTGCCACCAGCACTTACGGGGGATCCACGAACTACACCTTC. Protein product: CATSTYGGSTNYTF.

This rearrangement joins TRBV5-1 to TRBJ1-2; TRBD1 aligns across 9 bases. Germline assignment: CDR1 SGHRS and CDR2 YFSETQ. The CDR3 consists of 18 residues. V gave up 2 bases and J gave up 2 bases; unmatched junction bases: 13. The CDR3 region has the DNA TGCGCCAGCAGCTTAGGGGGACAGGGTGAAGGGGCCAACTATGGCTACACCTTC. It yields the protein CASSLGGQGEGANYGYTF.